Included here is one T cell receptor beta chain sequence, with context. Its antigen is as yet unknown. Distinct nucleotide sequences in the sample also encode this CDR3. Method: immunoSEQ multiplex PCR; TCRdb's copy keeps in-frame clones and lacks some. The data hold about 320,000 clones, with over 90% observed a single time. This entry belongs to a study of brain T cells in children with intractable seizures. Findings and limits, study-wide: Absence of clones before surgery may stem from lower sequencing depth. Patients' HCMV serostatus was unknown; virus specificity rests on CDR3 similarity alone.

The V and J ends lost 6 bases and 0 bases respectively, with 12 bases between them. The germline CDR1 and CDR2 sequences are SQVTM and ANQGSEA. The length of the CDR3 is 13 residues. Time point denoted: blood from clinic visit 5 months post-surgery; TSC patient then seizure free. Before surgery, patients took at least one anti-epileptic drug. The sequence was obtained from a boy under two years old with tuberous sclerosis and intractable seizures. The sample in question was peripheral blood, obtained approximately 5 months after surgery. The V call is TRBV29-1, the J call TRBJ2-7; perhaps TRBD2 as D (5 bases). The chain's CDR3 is CSVLGLLSYEQYF. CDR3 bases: TGCAGCGTCCTTGGACTGCTCTCCTACGAGCAGTACTTC.